The clone carrying this T cell receptor beta chain appeared a few times. The antigen is undetermined. The data were obtained in a study of beta chain features in type 1 diabetes. The CDR3 runs 15 residues. The trim removed 0 bases at V and 6 bases at J, leaving 8 bases unmatched. CDR1 and CDR2 (germline): SGHRS, YFSETQ. The whole isolated RNA underwent reverse transcription, so sequencing captured expressed TCRB transcripts. Sequencing was performed with immunoSEQ multiplex PCR; in TCRdb, only in-frame clones are kept and a portion is missing. The sample carries more than 300,000 clones, 10% to 15% recorded once. General study findings and limits: Researchers reported that naive, central memory and Treg TCRB repertoires appeared more similar in patients than in healthy donors. People with Type 1 diabetes carried modestly yet significantly shorter TCRB CDR3s in all four CD4+ subsets.

Source material: naive CD4+ T cells from blood. The clonotype originates from a woman between 18 and 29 years old with type 1 diabetes. The chain uses TRBV5-1 and TRBJ1-2, with TRBD1 identical over 7 bases. The CDR3 DNA reads as TGCGCCAGCAGCTTGGACCGCTTTCAGGGGGATGGCTACACCTTC. Residues: CASSLDRFQGDGYTF.